This T cell receptor beta chain appears in the sequencing data of a study of cytomegalovirus exposure and HLA in healthy donors listed by TCRdb under 2017. In terms of the full investigation: An earlier analysis of more than 550 of the donors reported approximately 300 Gb of sequence data and 117 million unique TCR beta sequences obtained from about 170 million T cells. About 310 gigabases of sequencing data and approximately 93 million unique TCR sequences were included in an early release covering 550 to 650 HLA-typed donors. Of the approximately 400 genotyped donors, approximately 83% fell in the genetic ancestry cluster associated with self-reported Caucasian donors. The study aimed to test whether signatures of past pathogen exposure could be identified by cataloging public T cell receptors. The T cell repertoires of several hundred subjects were profiled by immunosequencing and related to cytomegalovirus serostatus. In addition to the first cohort of approximately 670 subjects, a separate validation cohort of approximately 130 different subjects was used. High-throughput TCR immunosequencing, statistical association of individual TCRs with disease status, and machine learning were combined to predict cytomegalovirus infection status. To study patterns of TCR occurrence, a later analysis re-analyzed previously published TCR beta repertoires from 550 to 800 donors and added high-resolution HLA genotyping. Rather than using new phenotypic data, the later analysis identified candidate immune exposures from TCR beta sequences and from how often those sequences occurred across donors. An earlier analysis of 587 of the donors used high-throughput TCR beta sequencing to judge whether each TCR beta V gene segment behaved as functional or pseudogenic. Alongside the repertoire data, information on donor age, sex, ethnicity and CMV serostatus was compiled. In a later genetic analysis, genome-wide SNP genotypes for about 65% of the 666 donors were used, and that subset was treated as a discovery cohort. Every repertoire in the discovery cohort had been generated on one and the same sequencing platform. HLA typing covered class I and class II loci at four-digit resolution. Typing coverage differed by locus: A, B, C, DRB1 and DQB1 were typed in about 629-630 donors, DQA1 in roughly 500, DPA1 in approximately 610, and DPB1 in around 440. Roughly five DR-DQ haplotypes were treated as single units for association and clustering because of strong linkage in the cohort. Among around 400 genotyped donors of the cohort, an average of around 250,000 unique TCR beta nucleotide sequences was sequenced per donor, of which about 19% were non-productive. General findings and caveats noted by the study authors: Broadly in line with IMGT annotations, most TCR beta V segments showed up in productive rearrangements about 87% or about 30% of the time in an earlier analysis of around 600 of the donors. The earlier analysis of approximately 590 of the donors excluded fewer than 20 rarely observed V segments, including chromosome 9 orphons, because counts were too low. For the cohort, immune exposure information was limited to CMV serostatus. In the study, 164 TCR beta chains were listed as associated with cytomegalovirus. Strong co-occurrence of HLA alleles, especially DR and DQ, made assigning TCR associations to individual alleles difficult. The authors suggested that the approach could potentially be generalized to other disease states and immunological phenotypes. A later analysis found that HLA-associated TCR beta chains were more clonally expanded and had lower generation probabilities than equally common non-associated chains. Because some donors lacked HLA typing at each locus, the association tests relied only on the typed subset. A few of the identified cytomegalovirus-associated TCR beta chains were confirmed in vitro to be specific for cytomegalovirus antigens. The cohort was sequenced for TCR beta chains only, and without alpha or paired-chain data the features that could be detected were limited. A later analysis associated 15,000 or so TCR beta sequences with specific HLA alleles at a false discovery rate of 0.05. A further reported finding was that TCR beta sequences accurately predicted the HLA-A and HLA-B alleles for most subjects in the first cohort. In both the original and validation cohorts, the classifier was reported to diagnose cytomegalovirus status with high specificity and sensitivity. A later genetic analysis associated a missense DCLRE1C variant with V-gene and J-gene trimming of TCR beta chains, and an independent cohort replicated the association. The presence/absence analyses assumed that sequencing depth was roughly uniform across donors, and that assumption may not be true. Most TCR sequences were seen in very few donors, while some public TCRs were found in many individuals. Most CMV-associated TCR beta chains appeared to be HLA-restricted in a later analysis, and the HLA associations seemed to be driven largely by CMV exposure. According to a later genetic analysis, donors in an Asian-associated ancestry cluster had fewer N-insertions in productive TCRs than the roughly 670-donor mean. Linkage disequilibrium might explain the correlated functional status among segregating V segments, but an unknown experimental factor could not be ruled out. A cluster of highly shared sequence variants was judged likely to be a technical artifact of the sequencing pipeline. Because the 87-base-pair reads could not distinguish some IMGT-functional V segments, including TRBV6-2 and TRBV6-3, those segments were excluded. In a later analysis, several top co-occurrence clusters were reported to appear linked to parvovirus B19, influenza, CMV and Epstein-Barr virus. According to a later analysis, TCR association rates differed among HLA loci, with DRB1 alleles showing the most associated TCRs and HLA-C alleles showing the fewest.

The cohort comprised fewer than 700 healthy bone marrow donors. At the time of sampling, every cohort member was nominally healthy, though immune exposures that went unrecorded were likely present. The donor was CMV seronegative and was included in the group of 352 seronegative cohort members. A peripheral blood sample was provided by each donor, and peripheral blood mononuclear cells were used for TCR beta sequencing. The Qiagen DNeasy Blood Extraction Kit was used to extract genomic DNA from the blood cell samples. A remark on this clone: No antigen is known for it. No quality values exist for individual bases; no much larger clone is one base distant.

The CDR3 runs 17 amino acids, cysteine and phenylalanine included. The read is trimmed to its CDR3 DNA, 51 bases read in frame from base 1. Trimming leaves V shorter by 1 base and J shorter by 2 bases, with the junction holding 7 bases beyond the gene matches. CDR1 and CDR2 are drawn from the germline V gene (reference sequence): SEHNR, FQNEAQ. The library was made by the immunoSEQ multiplex PCR assay. For the multiplex PCR, a mixture combining 60 forward primers for TCR Vbeta segments and 13 reverse primers for TCR Jbeta segments was used. A multiplex PCR assay on genomic DNA amplified the CDR3 region of rearranged TCR beta genes. The amplified TCR beta libraries were sequenced on the Illumina HiSeq System as 87-base-pair reads. In the authors' own workflow: In a later analysis, 80 million or so unique TCR beta chains were counted across the 666 repertoires, and roughly 10 million of these chains were shared by at least two donors. Raw reads were error-corrected and collapsed into unique sequences with a nearest-neighbor algorithm that merged closely related sequences to remove PCR and sequencing errors. To assign V, D and J gene segments, CDR3 sequences were aligned to IMGT reference sequences. Each retained sequence needed at least a six-nucleotide match to both a V gene segment and a J gene segment. A rearrangement counted as productive if the CDR3 had no stop codons and remained in frame with V and J, and every other rearrangement counted as non-productive. CDR3 was defined by IMGT convention, running from the second conserved V-encoded cysteine to the conserved J-encoded phenylalanine. Sequences without an unambiguous match to a single V gene segment were excluded from the earlier analysis of approximately 560 of the donors. In an earlier analysis of 587 of the donors, a V segment was called functional when productive rearrangements were above 56.7%, and segregating when the standard deviation between donors exceeded 5%. A statistical classification framework was built for diagnosing cytomegalovirus status from the catalog of TCR beta chain sequences. In a later analysis, TCR nucleotide sequences were compared against IMGT/GENE-DB human TR gene sequences so that V and J genes could be assigned. Using the TCRdist pipeline, a later analysis assigned CDR3 sequences along with most-parsimonious VDJ recombination scenarios. In a later analysis, each TCR beta chain was defined by its CDR3 amino acid sequence together with its V-gene family, and reads without a unique V-gene family were excluded. A later analysis removed 592 highly shared, low-generation-probability nucleotide sequences to deal with suspected cross-contamination and a sequencing artifact. In a later analysis, a clonal expansion index for each public chain was calculated from normalized within-repertoire ranks of inferred template counts. In a later analysis, generation probabilities were computed with a VDJ recombination model fitted to out-of-frame rearrangements, and the resulting probabilities were checked against IGoR. A later analysis scored TCR-TCR, TCR-HLA and TCR-CMV co-occurrence with hypergeometric tests, applying a repertoire-size bias correction to TCR pairs. In a later analysis, false discovery rates were estimated by permuting HLA or CMV assignments 20 times. In a later analysis, co-occurring TCRs were grouped with DBSCAN, and TCRdist sequence similarity was added when clustering was performed within HLA-allele-positive subsets. For co-occurrence clustering, repertoires with fewer than 30,000 or more than 120,000 public chains were excluded, along with several repertoires with anomalous nucleotide sharing. Drawn from immuneACCESS, this table holds only the in-frame rearrangements with V and J called that TCRdb kept. Clones are partly lost; checked studies trace under half to an unresolved V gene and leave the rest unexplained. D and trimming come from the DNA, and the V and J calls and clone size come from that table. Present in this sample are 130,000 or so clones, roughly 72% of which were seen just once. The ten largest clones add up to 5.5% to 8% of the sample.

Recombination joined TRBV7-9 with TRBJ2-3, and 9 bases in between align with TRBD1. The receptor's source is a male donor in good health and CMV-seronegative. Material for sequencing was PBMCs. The CDR3 region reads CASSLGTGVLITDTQYF. The nucleotides read TGTGCCAGCAGCTTAGGGACAGGGGTCCTTATCACAGATACGCAGTATTTT.